The clone carrying this TCR beta chain appeared a few times. A much more abundant neighbour one base away suggests this may be a read error. CDR3 length equals 14 residues. Germline CDR1 reads LNHDA; CDR2 reads SQIVND (reference sequence). The record originates from a study of shared clonotypes between healthy human individuals. It was approximately 100 million PBMCs that unsorted samples used for genomic DNA. Each subset's genomic DNA was split evenly across several immunoSEQ plates. Some clones are missing from TCRdb's copy, which holds only in-frame ones; the method was immunoSEQ multiplex PCR. Counted here are about 96,000 clones, around 43% occurring once; the ten biggest clones make up approximately 15%.

The sample consisted of PBMCs. This receptor was identified in a woman between 35 and 50 years old in good health. Some clones in this sample may be carry-over from other donors' samples. The genes are TRBV19 and TRBJ2-5; a weak D match, TRBD2 (6 bases). The DNA for the CDR3 is TGTGCCGGTAGTCCTGGGGGACTTCTTGAGACCCAGTACTTC. Protein sequence: CAGSPGGLLETQYF.